These T cell receptor beta chains were read from a single sample in a study of spatial heterogeneity in lung cancer. TCRdb fed the 5' RACE reads into MiXCR, producing one record per CDR3 protein. The profile shows about 120,000 distinct CDR3 sequences, 9.5% to 15% of them singletons. The source material was PBMCs, sampled at follow-up. The receptors here all came from a male donor with early-stage non-small cell lung cancer. Both conserved end residues are part of each CDR3.

j_call v_call cdr3_aa
TRBJ1-5 TRBV29-1 CSVGRDANQPQHF
TRBJ2-5 TRBV28 CASSLPTDRVGQETQYF
TRBJ1-1 TRBV10-2 CATRGSTEAFF
TRBJ1-1 TRBV29-1 CSARFDPSREAFF
TRBJ1-3 TRBV2 CASSGGTAGNTIYF
TRBJ1-2 TRBV3-1 CASSQGVQEYGYTF
TRBJ1-2 TRBV6-5 CASSYRAAGMRYTF
TRBJ2-2 TRBV5-1 CASSLGQGTAGELFF
TRBJ1-5 TRBV4-1 CASSQGVYQPQHF
TRBJ1-2 TRBV7-9 CASKPGQAYGYTF
TRBJ2-1 TRBV5-4 CASSLRGPGTNEQFF
TRBJ2-1 TRBV20-1 CSARAPRRESEQFF
TRBJ2-6 TRBV3-1 CASSQRAAGGSGANVLTF
TRBJ2-5 TRBV11-2 CASSHQETQYF
TRBJ2-1 TRBV19 CASSTLASPANEQFF
TRBJ1-2 TRBV10-3 CAISRTDREDGYTF
TRBJ2-7 TRBV20-1 CSARGDRVVHEQYF
TRBJ2-3 TRBV5-8 CASSRTGSSTDTQYF
TRBJ2-3 TRBV10-3 CAISVGRTSTDTQYF
TRBJ2-4 TRBV9 CASTLRGGLAKNIQYF
TRBJ1-6 TRBV4-3 CASSQDPTDSSYNSPLHF
TRBJ2-3 TRBV29-1 CSVARGFLRTDTQYF
TRBJ2-2 TRBV5-4 CASSLVAQGAYTGELFF
TRBJ2-3 TRBV4-3 CASSQVAASTDTQYF
TRBJ2-7 TRBV4-2 CASSQVEGAGYEQYF
TRBJ2-7 TRBV28 CASSPSPSYEQYF
TRBJ2-7 TRBV2 CASSFRTEQYF
TRBJ2-1 TRBV29-1 CSVLGQGILEQFF
TRBJ2-6 TRBV6-6 CASTLSGANVLTF
TRBJ1-5 TRBV3-1 CASSQVGLMEPQHF
TRBJ1-4 TRBV6-6 CASSSGTGFNEKLFF
TRBJ2-1 TRBV4-2 CASSQRRGGTYNEQFF
TRBJ1-2 TRBV29-1 CSVRRAENYGYTF
TRBJ1-5 TRBV24-1 CATSIGQGSNQPQHF
TRBJ2-7 TRBV2 CASTPLTESYKQYF
TRBJ2-7 TRBV7-6 CASSLGGTGSYEQYF
TRBJ1-1 TRBV7-9 CASSQGTNTEAFF
TRBJ2-5 TRBV7-2 CASSLSGQGSETQYF
TRBJ2-5 TRBV20-1 CSARQGGETQYF
TRBJ1-3 TRBV7-9 CASSLGGTSGNTIYF
TRBJ1-2 TRBV5-1 CASSSALQGVDGYTF
TRBJ2-5 TRBV29-1 CSVEASGDSQETQYF
TRBJ2-3 TRBV7-2 CASSLSGGATDTQYF
TRBJ1-5 TRBV18 CASSPQGAGQPQHF
TRBJ2-3 TRBV5-4 CASSPIGDTQYF
TRBJ1-4 TRBV18 CASSPNQQGPNEKLFF
TRBJ2-1 TRBV20-1 CSARGTSGRGNF
TRBJ1-6 TRBV7-3 CASSLLGYGDSPLHF
TRBJ1-4 TRBV7-2 CASSLSARGTLLANEKLFF
TRBJ2-3 TRBV9 CASSVRRGGRSDTQYF
TRBJ2-6 TRBV4-1 CASSQAREPSGANVLTF
TRBJ2-5 TRBV6-1 CASSEGLEQTQYF